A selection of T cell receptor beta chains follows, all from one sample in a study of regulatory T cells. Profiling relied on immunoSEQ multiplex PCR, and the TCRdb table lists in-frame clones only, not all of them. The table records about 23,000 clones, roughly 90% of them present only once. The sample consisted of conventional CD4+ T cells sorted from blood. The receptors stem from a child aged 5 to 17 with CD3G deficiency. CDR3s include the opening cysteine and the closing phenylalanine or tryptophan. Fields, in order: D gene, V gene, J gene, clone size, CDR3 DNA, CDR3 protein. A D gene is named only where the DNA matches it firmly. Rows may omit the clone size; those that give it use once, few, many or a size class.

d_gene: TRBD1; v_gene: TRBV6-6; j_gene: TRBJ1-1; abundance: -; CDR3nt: TGTGCCAGCGACCGACAGGGGTTTGGGACTGAAGCTTTCTTT; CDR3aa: CASDRQGFGTEAFF
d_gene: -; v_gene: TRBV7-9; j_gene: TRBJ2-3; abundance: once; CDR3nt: TGTGCCAGCAGCCCCTCGGGCGCCGGAGCTATAGATACGCAGTATTTT; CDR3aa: CASSPSGAGAIDTQYF
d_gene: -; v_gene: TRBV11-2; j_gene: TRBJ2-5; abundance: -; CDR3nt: TGTGCCAGCAGCCAGGAATGGGGGGTCGAAGGGGCCCAGTACTTC; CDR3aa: CASSQEWGVEGAQYF
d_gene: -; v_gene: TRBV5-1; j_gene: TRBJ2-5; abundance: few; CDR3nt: TGCGCCAGCAGGTTTGGCGAAGGGAACCAAGAGACCCAGTACTTC; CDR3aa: CASRFGEGNQETQYF
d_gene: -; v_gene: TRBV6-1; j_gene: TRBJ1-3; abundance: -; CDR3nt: TGTGCCAGCAGTGAACGTCCACACAACTCTGGAAACACCATATATTTT; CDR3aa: CASSERPHNSGNTIYF
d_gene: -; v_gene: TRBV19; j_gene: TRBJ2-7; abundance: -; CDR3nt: TGTGCCAGTAGTGCCCGGTTCAGCGGCGAGCAGTACTTC; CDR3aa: CASSARFSGEQYF
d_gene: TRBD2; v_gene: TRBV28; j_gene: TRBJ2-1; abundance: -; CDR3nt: TGTGCCAGCAGTACCACGGGAGCGGGAGGTTACAATGAGCAGTTCTTC; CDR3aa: CASSTTGAGGYNEQFF
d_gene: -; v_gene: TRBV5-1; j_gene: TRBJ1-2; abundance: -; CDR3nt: TGCGCCAGCAGCCGGGGTCTCCTTGGGGACTATGGCTACACCTTC; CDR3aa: CASSRGLLGDYGYTF
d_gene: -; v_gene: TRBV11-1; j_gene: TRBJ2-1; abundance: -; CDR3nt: TGTGCCAGCAGCTTAGGCGAACGTGGGGAGCAGTTCTTC; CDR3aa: CASSLGERGEQFF
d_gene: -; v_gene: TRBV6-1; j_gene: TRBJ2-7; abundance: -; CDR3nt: TGTGCCAGCAGTGGCCTTAGGAGCTCCTACGAGCAGTACTTC; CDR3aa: CASSGLRSSYEQYF
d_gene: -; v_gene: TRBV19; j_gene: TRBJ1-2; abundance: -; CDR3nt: TGTGCCAGTAGTTTCAGGGGCAACTATGGCTACACCTTC; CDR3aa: CASSFRGNYGYTF
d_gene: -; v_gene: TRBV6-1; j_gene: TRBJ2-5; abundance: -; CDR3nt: TGTGCCAGCAGTTCTCACAGGGTCCAAGAGACCCAGTACTTC; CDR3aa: CASSSHRVQETQYF
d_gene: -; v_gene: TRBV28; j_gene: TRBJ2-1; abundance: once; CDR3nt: TGTGCCAGCAGTTTGTACCCTAGCCCCTCCGGGCAGTTCTTC; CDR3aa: CASSLYPSPSGQFF
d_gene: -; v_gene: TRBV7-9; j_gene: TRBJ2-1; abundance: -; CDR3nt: TGTGCCAGCAGCTTAGGGAATACGGTCTACAATGAGCAGTTCTTC; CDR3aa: CASSLGNTVYNEQFF
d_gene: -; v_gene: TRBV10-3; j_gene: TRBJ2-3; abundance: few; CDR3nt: TGTGCCATCAGCCCGAACAGAGATACGCAGTATTTT; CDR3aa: CAISPNRDTQYF
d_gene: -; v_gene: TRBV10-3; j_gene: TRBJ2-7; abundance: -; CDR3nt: TGTGCCACCAAAGCAGGGGCGAACTACGAGCAGTACTTC; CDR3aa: CATKAGANYEQYF
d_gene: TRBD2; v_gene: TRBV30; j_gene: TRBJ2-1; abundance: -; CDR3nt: TGTGCCTGGAGTGTACGAGGCGGGAGTATAAGTGGCGAGCAGTTCTTC; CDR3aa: CAWSVRGGSISGEQFF
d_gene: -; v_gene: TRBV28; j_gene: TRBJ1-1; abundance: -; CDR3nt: TGTGCCAGCAGTTTCCGAGCAGCGGGGAGGGGTTTGGGTCGCACTGAAGCTTTCTTT; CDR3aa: CASSFRAAGRGLGRTEAFF
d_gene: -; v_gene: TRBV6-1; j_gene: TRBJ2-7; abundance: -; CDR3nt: TGTGCCAGCAGTGAACGTATACCTAGCCCTCGGTGGCGACCCTACGAGCAGTACTTC; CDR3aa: CASSERIPSPRWRPYEQYF
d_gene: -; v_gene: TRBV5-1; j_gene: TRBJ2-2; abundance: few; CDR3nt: TGCGCCAGCAGCTTGGTGGGCACCGGGGAGCTGTTTTTT; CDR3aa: CASSLVGTGELFF
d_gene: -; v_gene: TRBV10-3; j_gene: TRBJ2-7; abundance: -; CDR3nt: TGTGCCATCAGTGAGATGGGGCACGAGCAGTACTTC; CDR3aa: CAISEMGHEQYF
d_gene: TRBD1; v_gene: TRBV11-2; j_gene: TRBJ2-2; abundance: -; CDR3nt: TGTGCCAGCAGCCTGACAGGGCCCGGGGAGCTGTTTTTT; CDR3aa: CASSLTGPGELFF
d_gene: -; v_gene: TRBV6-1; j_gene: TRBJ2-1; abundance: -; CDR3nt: TGTGCCAGCTGCGTGGGCAGGGTGGGTGAGCAGTTCTTC; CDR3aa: CASCVGRVGEQFF
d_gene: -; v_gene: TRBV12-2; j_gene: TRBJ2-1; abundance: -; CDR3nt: TGTGCAAGTCGCCCTGGGACTAGCGGGAGTGACTACAATGAGCAGTTCTTC; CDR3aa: CASRPGTSGSDYNEQFF
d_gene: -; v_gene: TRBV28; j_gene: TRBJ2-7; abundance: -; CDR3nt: TGTGCCAGCAGACGTAGGAGCAAAGGGGCCTACGAGCAGTACTTC; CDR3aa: CASRRRSKGAYEQYF
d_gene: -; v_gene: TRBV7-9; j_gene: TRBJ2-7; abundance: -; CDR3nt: TGTGCCAGCAGCCGGACGGCGGCTGGCGAGCAGTACTTC; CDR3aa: CASSRTAAGEQYF
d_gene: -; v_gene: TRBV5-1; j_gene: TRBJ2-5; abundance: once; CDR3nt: TGCGCCAGCAGCTTGGAATCTAGCAGAGAGACCCAGTACTTC; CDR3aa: CASSLESSRETQYF
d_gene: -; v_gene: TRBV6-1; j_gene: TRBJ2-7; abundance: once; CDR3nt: TGTGCCAGCAGTGAAGCGCGCCTGAGCGAGCAGTACTTC; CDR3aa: CASSEARLSEQYF
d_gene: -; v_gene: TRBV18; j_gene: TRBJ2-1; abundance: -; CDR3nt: TGTGCCAGCTCCCCCCTAGGACAGCTTTACAATGAGCAGTTCTTC; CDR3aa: CASSPLGQLYNEQFF
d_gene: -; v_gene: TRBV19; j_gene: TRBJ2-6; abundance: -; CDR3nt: TGTGCCAGTAGTATGGATCGGAGGGGGAACTCTGGGGCCAACGTCCTGACTTTC; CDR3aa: CASSMDRRGNSGANVLTF
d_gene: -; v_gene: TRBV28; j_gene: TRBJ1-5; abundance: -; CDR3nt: TGTGCCAGCAGCAGGACAGTTTCGGTTTCTAGCAATCAGCCCCAGCATTTT; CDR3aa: CASSRTVSVSSNQPQHF
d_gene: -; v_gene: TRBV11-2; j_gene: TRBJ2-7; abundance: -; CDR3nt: TGTGCCAGCAGCTTAGCTCCAGGGGTGACCTACGAGCAGTACTTC; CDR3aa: CASSLAPGVTYEQYF
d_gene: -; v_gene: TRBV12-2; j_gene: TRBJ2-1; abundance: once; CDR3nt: TGTGCAAGTCGCAGGGGACTAGCGGGAGAGTCTTCCTACAATGAGCAGTTCTTC; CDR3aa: CASRRGLAGESSYNEQFF
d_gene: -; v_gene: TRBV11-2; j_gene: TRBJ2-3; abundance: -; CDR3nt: TGTGCCAGCAGCTTAGATAGCACAGATACGCAGTATTTT; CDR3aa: CASSLDSTDTQYF
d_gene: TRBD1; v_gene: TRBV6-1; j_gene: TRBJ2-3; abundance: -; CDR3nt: TGTGCCAGCAGCCGGACAGGGGCGGATACGCAGTATTTT; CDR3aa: CASSRTGADTQYF
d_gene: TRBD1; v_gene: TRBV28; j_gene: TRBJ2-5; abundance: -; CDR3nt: TGTGCCAGCAGCTCTCTCAGGGGGCAGCAAGAGACCCAGTACTTC; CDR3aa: CASSSLRGQQETQYF
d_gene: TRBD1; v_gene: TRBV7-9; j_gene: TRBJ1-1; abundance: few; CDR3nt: TGTGCCAGCAGCCGGCGGGACAGGGGGCCCACTGAAGCTTTCTTT; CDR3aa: CASSRRDRGPTEAFF
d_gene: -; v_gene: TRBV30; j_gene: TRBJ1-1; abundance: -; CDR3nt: TGTGCCTGTTGGCCGTCTTTCTTT; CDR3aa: CACWPSFF
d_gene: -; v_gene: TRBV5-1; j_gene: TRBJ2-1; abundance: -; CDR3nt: TGCGCCAGCAGCCGCGGGACAGTAGTATACAATGAGCAGTTCTTC; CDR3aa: CASSRGTVVYNEQFF
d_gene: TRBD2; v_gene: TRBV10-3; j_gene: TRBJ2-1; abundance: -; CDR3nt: TGTGCCATCAGGGCCCTGACTAGCGGGAGGGGATACAATGAGCAGTTCTTC; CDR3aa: CAIRALTSGRGYNEQFF
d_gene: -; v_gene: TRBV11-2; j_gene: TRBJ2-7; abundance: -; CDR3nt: TGTGCCAGCAGCCGTTCCGGACTCCTAAACGAGCAGTACTTC; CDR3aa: CASSRSGLLNEQYF
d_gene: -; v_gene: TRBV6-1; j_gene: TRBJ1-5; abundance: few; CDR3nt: TGTGCCAGCAGTGCCAGGGCCGGCAATCAGCCCCAGCATTTT; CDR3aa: CASSARAGNQPQHF
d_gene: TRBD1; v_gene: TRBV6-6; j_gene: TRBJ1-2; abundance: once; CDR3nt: TGTGCCAGCAGTTGGAGCGGGACAGCTAACTATGGCTACACCTTC; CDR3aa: CASSWSGTANYGYTF
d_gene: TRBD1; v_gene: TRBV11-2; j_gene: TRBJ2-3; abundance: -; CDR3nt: TGTGCCAGCAGCTTAAGACGGGGACAGAGCACAGATACGCAGTATTTT; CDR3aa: CASSLRRGQSTDTQYF
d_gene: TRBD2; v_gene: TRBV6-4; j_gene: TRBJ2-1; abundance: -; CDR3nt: TGTGCCAGCAGTGAACGTTGGGCTAGCGGATACAATGAGCAGTTCTTC; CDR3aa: CASSERWASGYNEQFF
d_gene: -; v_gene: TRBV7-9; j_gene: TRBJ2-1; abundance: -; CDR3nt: TGTGCCAGCAGCTTAGGAGGGAAATCGGACAATGAGCAGTTCTTC; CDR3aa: CASSLGGKSDNEQFF
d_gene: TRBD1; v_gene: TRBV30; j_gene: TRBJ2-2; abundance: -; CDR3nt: TGTGCCTGGAGTGTGGGACAGGGTGGCGGGGAGCTGTTTTTT; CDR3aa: CAWSVGQGGGELFF
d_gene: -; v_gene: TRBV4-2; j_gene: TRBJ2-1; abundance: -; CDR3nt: TGTGCCAGCAGCCAAGATCCCCCTGGGAGTGAGGATGAGCAGTTCTTC; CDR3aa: CASSQDPPGSEDEQFF
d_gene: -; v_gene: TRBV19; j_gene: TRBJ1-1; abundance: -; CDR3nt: TGTGCCAGTACGGGAGGGAGAACTGAAGCTTTCTTT; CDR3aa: CASTGGRTEAFF
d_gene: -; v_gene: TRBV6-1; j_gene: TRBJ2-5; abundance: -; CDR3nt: TGTGCCAGCAGTCCAAACACAGGGTGGTGGGGGACCCAGTACTTC; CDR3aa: CASSPNTGWWGTQYF
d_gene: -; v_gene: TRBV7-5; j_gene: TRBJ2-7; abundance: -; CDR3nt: TGTGCCAGAAGCCCGCGACAGGAGGTGGGCGAGCAGTACTTC; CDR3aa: CARSPRQEVGEQYF
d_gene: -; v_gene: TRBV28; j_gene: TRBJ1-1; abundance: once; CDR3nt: TGTGCCAGCAGTTTGGCTCAGGGCTTGAACACTGAAGCTTTCTTT; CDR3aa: CASSLAQGLNTEAFF